This T cell receptor beta chain was documented in a study of CD8+CD57+ T cells in acquired aplastic anemia. Study overall: Sorted cells (CD4+ and CD8+) yielded DNA amounts that averaged approximately 2.9 ug. Notes on the study in general: Fewer than 30 CD8+ CDR3 sequences were shared between patients and controls. Patient and control CD8+ Simpson's diversity was not significantly different.

Genomic DNA provided the template from which TCR beta VDJ and CDR3 profiles were obtained. TCRdb re-called the reads through MiXCR, storing one row per CDR3 protein. Among 180,000 or so distinct CDR3 sequences listed, less than 60% were seen once. In its sample, this clonotype was seen a few times. The antigen remains unidentified. All sequencing subjects had displayed CD8+CD57+ cell expansion on flow cytometry. At blood sampling, none of the patients had yet received therapy. V shed 2 bases and J shed 3 bases, with 11 bases lying between them. CDR3 length equals 14 residues. Germline CDR1 WSHSY, CDR2 SAAADI.

The sequencing sample was made of sorted CD4+, CD8+, or CD8+CD57+ T cells (not recorded which) from PBMCs. The chain is built from TRBV10-2 and TRBJ2-7, with a weak D call TRBD1 (5 bases). The receptor was isolated from a human donor with aplastic anemia. The CDR3: CASSEGRVIYEQYF. The DNA for the CDR3 is TGCGCCAGCAGTGAGGGCAGGGTCATCTACGAGCAGTACTTC.